This T cell receptor beta chain was identified during a study of blood T cells in healthy people across ages. Study-level results: There were more naive CD4+ cells and higher diversity in long-lived donors than in aged donors. Per million T cells, the diversity of TCR beta decreased roughly linearly as age advanced.

The study recruited healthy Caucasian donors from Russia who were aged about 6 to 95. This CDR3 is built from 16 residues. Germline V gene data show CDR1 as SGHDN and CDR2 as FVKESK. A second PCR, run for roughly 7 to 12 cycles, used a sample-barcoded 5' primer plus a J-beta primer mix. TCRdb re-called the 5' RACE reads with MiXCR, one entry per CDR3 protein. The sample contains 850,000 to 1,000,000 distinct CDR3 sequences, roughly 47% of which appear only once. To note about this clonotype: The antigen remains undetermined.

This clonotype originated in a woman between 55 and 75 years old in good health. The chain is built from TRBV14 and TRBJ2-1; possibly TRBD2 for D (6 bases). The assigned J gene may be wrong: the sequence end matches TRBJ2-7 better. Sequenced input: blood. This CDR3 reads CASSRRASVSYNEQYF. The CDR3 nucleotides are TGTGCCAGCAGCCGCAGGGCTAGCGTATCCTACAATGAGCAGTACTTC.